Below, 18 T cell receptor beta chains from the same sample are listed, as sequenced in a study of type 1 regulatory T cells. MiXCR was run by TCRdb on the reads, yielding one entry per CDR3 protein. The sample has around 65,000 distinct CDR3 sequences, about 50% seen once. These receptors are not linked to any known antigen. Sequencing input: cultured non-Tr1 T cells, either the whole culture or a sorted T cell fraction (not recorded which). The receptor set was obtained from a human donor in good health.

V gene TRBV7-2 combines with J gene TRBJ2-1; TRBD2 matches 13 bases. Losses at the gene ends were 8 bases for V and 7 bases for J; bases not matched to a gene: 11. Germline V gene sequence: CDR1 SGHTA, CDR2 FQGNSA. The CDR3 spans 16 residues. As DNA, the CDR3 is TGTGCCAGCGGCTCCTTCCGGACTAGCGGGGGAAATGAGCAGTTCTTC. Its translation: CASGSFRTSGGNEQFF. Complete variable domain (other parts from reference TRBV7-2 and TRBJ2-1): GAGVSQSPSNKVTEKGKDVELRCDPISGHTALYWYRQSLGQGLEFLIYFQGNSAPDKSGLPSDRFSAERTGGSVSTLTIQRTQQEDSAVYLCASGSFRTSGGNEQFFGPGTRLTVL.

The chain links TRBV6-6 to TRBJ1-2; possibly TRBD1 for D (6 bases). Germline V lookup: CDR1 MNHNY, CDR2 SVGAGI (reference sequence). V was clipped by 7 bases and J by 7 bases, with 16 bases between them. This CDR3 spans 13 amino acids. DNA of the CDR3: TGTGCCAGCACGAATCGACAGGCTGTTGGCTACACCTTC. Translated, it gives CASTNRQAVGYTF.

This sequence joins TRBV9 and TRBJ2-7; 8 nucleotides line up with TRBD2. The CDR3 covers 15 residues. CDR1 and CDR2 (germline): SGDLS, YYNGEE. J lost 1 base, V lost 3 bases, and 6 bases had no gene match. Here the CDR3 DNA reads TGTGCCAGCAGCGCCCGGGGGGGGCTATCCTACGAGCAGTACTTC. Protein: CASSARGGLSYEQYF.

The chain combines TRBV19 with TRBJ1-2; tentative D call: TRBD1 (6 bases). Per the germline V gene, CDR1 is LNHDA and CDR2 is SQIVND (reference sequence). CDR3 size: 14 residues. V dropped 6 bases and J dropped 5 bases, with 16 bases sitting between them. The DNA for the CDR3 is TGTGCCAGTAGGCCTCGGACAGAAACGTATGGCTACACCTTC. Its protein is CASRPRTETYGYTF.

The J gene is TRBJ2-7, the V gene TRBV2, with D possibly called TRBD1 or TRBD2 (6 bases each). Germline values: CDR1 SNHLY, CDR2 FYNNEI. The CDR3 loop spans 13 amino acids. V lost 7 bases and J 2 bases, leaving 12 bases between the germline ends. CDR3 region: CASKEGEAYEQYF. Written as DNA, the CDR3 is TGTGCCAGCAAGGAGGGGGAGGCCTACGAGCAGTACTTC.

The chain carries TRBV20-1 and TRBJ1-1, with unresolved D. The CDR3 contains 14 residues. Germline V gives CDR1 DFQATT, CDR2 SNEGSKA (reference sequence). Trimming shortened V by 6 bases and J by 0 bases, and 14 bases separated the two germline ends. The CDR3 sequence is CSAPDGPLNTEAFF. CDR3 coding DNA: TGCAGTGCCCCAGACGGACCACTGAACACTGAAGCTTTCTTT.

The chain combines TRBV20-1 with TRBJ1-4; tentative D call: TRBD1 (6 bases). From germline, CDR1 is DFQATT and CDR2 SNEGSKA (reference sequence). This CDR3 has 14 amino acids. Trimming took off 6 bases at V and 2 bases at J, with 13 bases between the two ends. CDR3 residues: CSALVGQTNEKLFF. The CDR3 DNA reads TGCAGTGCGTTAGTCGGACAGACTAATGAAAAACTGTTTTTT.

As regards this clonotype: A read error may explain this, as a much larger clone is one base away. V usage is TRBV4-1 and J usage is TRBJ1-3; maybe TRBD1 (6 bases). The CDR3 runs 17 residues. Germline CDR1 and CDR2: MGHRA and YSYEKL. CDR3 bases: TGCGCCAGCAGCCAAGGCCGGCAGGGGTACTCTGGAGACACCATATATTTT. Its translation is CASSQGRQGYSGDTIYF.

This clonotype was counted ten times or more. The chain carries TRBV4-1 and TRBJ1-1; D is undetermined. The V end lost 2 bases, the J end lost 7 bases, and 20 bases lay between the germline ends. This CDR3 has 16 residues. Germline values: CDR1 MGHRA, CDR2 YSYEKL. DNA of the CDR3: TGCGCCAGCAGCCAAAGCCCTTCGAGGGAATTGGGTGAAGCTTTCTTT. This codes for CASSQSPSRELGEAFF.

The CDR3 coding sequence is TGCGCCAGCAGCCAAGCAGTCGCTAGCACAGATACGCAGTATTTT. This sequence encodes CASSQAVASTDTQYF. The gene calls are TRBV4-1 and TRBJ2-3; D ambiguous. The ends were cut back, 1 base at V and 0 bases at J, with 8 bases in the middle. The CDR3 runs 15 residues. Per the germline V gene, CDR1 is MGHRA and CDR2 is YSYEKL.

The rearrangement joins TRBV5-1 to TRBJ1-1, with TRBD1 as a possible D gene (6 bases). CDR1 and CDR2 from the germline V gene are SGHRS and YFSETQ. Between the trimmed V and J ends, which lost 1 base and 5 bases, there was a span of 12 bases. The CDR3 runs to 14 residues. CDR3 protein: CASSLLDSKTEAFF. The DNA of the CDR3 is TGCGCCAGCAGCTTGCTGGACAGCAAGACTGAAGCTTTCTTT.

The chain uses TRBV6-7 and TRBJ2-5; TRBD2 matches at 7 bases. TRBV6-7 is given ORF status, its function remaining uncertain. The CDR3 length is 15 residues. The V gene end was trimmed by 5 bases and the J gene end by 0 bases; junction bases not matched to a gene: 6. In nucleotides, the CDR3 is TGTGCCAGCAGTACCGGGGGGAAAAACCAAGAGACCCAGTACTTC. It yields the protein CASSTGGKNQETQYF.

This rearrangement joins TRBV27 to TRBJ1-4; TRBD1 might be the D (6 bases). This CDR3 is built from 17 residues. Germline assignment: CDR1 MNHEY and CDR2 SMNVEV (reference sequence). V was clipped by 6 bases and J by 0 bases, with 17 bases between them. CDR3 protein: CASSATGILSTNEKLFF. CDR3 DNA: TGTGCCAGCAGCGCGACAGGAATCCTTTCAACTAATGAAAAACTGTTTTTT.

This clonotype was seen a few times. The genes are TRBV5-5 and TRBJ2-3; unclear D gene. Germline V gene lookup returns CDR1 SGHKS and CDR2 YYEKEE (reference sequence). V was clipped by 4 bases and J by 4 bases, with 10 bases between them. The CDR3 is 13 amino acids. The CDR3 DNA is TGTGCCAGCAGCCGAACGGAAGCAGATACGCAGTATTTT. It translates to CASSRTEADTQYF.

The genes are TRBV12-3 or TRBV12-4 and TRBJ1-2; D call uncertain. V gave up 6 bases and J gave up 8 bases, with 10 bases separating them. The CDR3 contains 11 residues. The CDR3 loop is CASSMGYGYTF. The CDR3 nucleotides are TGTGCCAGCAGCATGGGTTACGGCTACACCTTC.

The chain has TRBV30 and TRBJ2-7; D ambiguous. CDR1 is GTSNPN, CDR2 SVGIG, per germline (reference sequence). The CDR3 is 11 residues long. Trimming stripped 1 base from V and 8 bases from J, with 9 bases between. In nucleotides, the CDR3 is TGTGCCTGGAGTGGATCGAGGCAGCAGTACTTC. Translated: CAWSGSRQQYF.

The J gene is TRBJ2-2, the V gene TRBV20-1; D remains unclear. This CDR3 comprises 13 residues. V lost 5 bases, J lost 3 bases, and 10 bases lay in between. From germline, CDR1 is DFQATT and CDR2 SNEGSKA (reference sequence). The CDR3 DNA sequence: TGCAGTGCTCTTCATGAGGACACCGGGGAGCTGTTTTTT. As protein: CSALHEDTGELFF.

The genes are TRBV5-1 and TRBJ2-7; D is perhaps TRBD1 (6 bases). This CDR3 comprises 14 residues. Germline V gene data show CDR1 as SGHRS and CDR2 as YFSETQ. V dropped 4 bases and J dropped 6 bases, with 17 bases sitting between them. The CDR3 region is CASSTGTLRVEQYF. CDR3 DNA sequence: TGCGCCAGCAGCACGGGGACACTCCGAGTCGAGCAGTACTTC.